This T cell receptor (beta chain) is drawn from a study of blood T cell repertoires in COVID-19 (dated by TCRdb to 2018 to 2021). Concerning the study at large: Collaborator samples came from the United States, Italy and Spain and covered acute and convalescent phases of COVID-19. The samples were drawn from the first 160 participants of the ongoing ImmuneRACE study and from over 950 subjects provided by 6 global collaborators. A freely available public database, intended as a resource for researchers studying the immune response to SARS-CoV-2, is where the repertoires were released. The dataset comprised deeply sampled blood TCRbeta repertoires from subjects exposed to, actively infected with, or recovered from COVID-19. HLA class I and class II types, where available, came from metadata supplied by the sample provider rather than from assay-based typing. The material from the prospective study consisted of cDNA or gDNA derived from T cells, B-cell-depleted T cells, or PBMCs. A de-identified subject ID, COVID-19 status, age in years and sex were almost always included in the sample metadata. Overall results and qualifications from the work: Clinical and demographic metadata were provided uncurated, with the amount varying by source and participant.

Measured from the cysteine to the phenylalanine, the CDR3 is 14 residues long. Here the CDR3 DNA is all that survives: 42 bases in frame from base 1. V is trimmed back by 0 bases and J by 5 bases, and the junction contains 2 bases that no gene match accounts for. Per the germline V gene, SGHRS is the CDR1 and YFSETQ is the CDR2. Each collaborating institution followed its own protocols to collect whole blood in K2EDTA tubes. For TCRbeta analysis, collaborator samples were shipped as frozen whole blood, as isolated PBMCs, or as DNA extracted from either sample type. The immunoSEQ Assay, a bias-controlled multiplex PCR, was used to amplify TCRbeta CDR3 regions from genomic DNA. As for the original processing: Within the assay, amplification of reference gene primers was used to estimate how many nucleated cells each sample contained. Sequence reads were collapsed and filtered to measure the absolute abundance of every unique TCRbeta CDR3 rearrangement. For each sample, productive Simpson clonality was calculated by taking the square root of Simpson's diversity index across productive rearrangements. TCRdb mirrors the immuneACCESS table, restricted to in-frame sequences. Some clones are absent from its copies; in checked studies, under half trace to an unresolved V gene, and the reason for the others is unknown. The D gene and trimming were derived from the DNA, and the V and J assignments and clone size from that table. The sample profile shows under 45,000 clones; about nine tenths of them were found once. The ten largest account for more than 20% of the sample.

As to this clone: Its antigen remains unidentified. No clone much larger than this one lies a single base away; base qualities are absent.

The material sequenced was peripheral blood. This receptor was taken from a woman over 75 in a cohort sampled during active or convalescent COVID-19. Recombination joined TRBV5-1 with TRBJ2-3, with TRBD2 identical over 8 junction bases. The CDR3: CASSLGREGDTQYF. In nucleotides, the sequence is TGCGCCAGCAGCTTGGGACGGGAGGGAGATACGCAGTATTTT.